What follows is one T cell receptor (beta chain) and its context. TCRdb called the 5' RACE reads again in MiXCR, with one record for every CDR3 protein. The sample includes about 420,000 distinct CDR3 sequences, 20% to 30% seen only once; the top ten take 13%. The data were taken from a study of T-cell memory formation after mild COVID-19. The V segment lost 3 bases and the J segment 6 bases; nucleotides outside the gene matches: 8. The length of the CDR3 is 15 residues. Per the germline V gene, CDR1 is MGHRA and CDR2 is YSYEKL. The sequenced sample was PBMCs or a T cell subset sorted from them (not recorded which). This TCR was recovered from an adult woman who had mild COVID-19 (a few samples of this study predate the infection). Cell type and time point are not known. The chain employs TRBV4-1 and TRBJ2-7, with 10 nucleotides matching TRBD2. The CDR3 sequence: CASSQGTSVFSEQYF. Written as DNA, the CDR3 is TGCGCCAGCAGCCAGGGGACTAGCGTTTTCTCCGAGCAGTACTTC.